One and the same sample provided the 30 T cell receptor beta chains below, sequenced in a study of blood T cell repertoires in COVID-19 (dated by TCRdb to 2018 to 2020). Libraries were made using the immunoSEQ multiplex PCR assay. The source is immuneACCESS, and TCRdb retained only in-frame sequences with V and J called. Part of the clones is not carried over; for the studies checked, unresolved V genes explain less than half of this, and the remainder is unexplained. The sample yields about 150,000 clones; roughly 85% were counted once. The ten most abundant clones make up about 4.5% of the sample. The sample was PBMCs or T cells enriched from blood (not recorded which). The receptors here all came from a man aged 50-60 years who had recovered from COVID-19.

V and J are TRBV4-2 and TRBJ2-1; 7 positions agree with TRBD2. CDR1 and CDR2 from the germline V gene are LGHNA and YNFKEQ. The CDR3 totals 16 residues. Trimming cost V 1 base and J 5 bases; bases outside gene matches: 8. CDR3 sequence reads: CASSQAGLAANNEQFF. CDR3 nucleotide sequence: TGTGCCAGCAGCCAAGCGGGGCTAGCGGCAAACAATGAGCAGTTCTTC.

This clone was counted once. The V and J genes are TRBV28 and TRBJ2-1, with D maybe TRBD2 (7 bases). The V gene's germline CDR1 is MDHEN and CDR2 SYDVKM. The CDR3 covers 15 residues. With 2 bases removed from V and 2 bases from J, the gap between germline ends came to 10 bases. As DNA, the CDR3 is TGTGCCAGCAGTTTAGGCGGGGGCACCTACAATGAGCAGTTCTTC. Encoded protein: CASSLGGGTYNEQFF.

This chain joins TRBV11-2 and TRBJ2-1; D perhaps matches TRBD2 (6 bases). CDR3 length equals 15 residues. Per the germline V gene, CDR1 is SGHAT and CDR2 is FQNNGV. The CDR3 coding sequence is TGTGCGACCAGGGCGGGGCGGAGCTCCTACAATGAGCAGTTCTTC. Protein product: CATRAGRSSYNEQFF.

The gene calls are TRBV5-1 and TRBJ2-7; 7 bases fit TRBD2. The CDR3 runs to 16 residues. Germline V gene sequence: CDR1 SGHRS, CDR2 YFSETQ. The V segment lost 4 bases and the J segment 2 bases; nucleotides outside the gene matches: 12. The DNA of the CDR3 is TGCGCCAGCAGCCGGACAAGCGGGACTCAAACCTACGAGCAGTACTTC. Amino acids: CASSRTSGTQTYEQYF. The full variable domain, its missing parts supplied by reference TRBV5-1 and TRBJ2-7, is KAGVTQTPRYLIKTRGQQVTLSCSPISGHRSVSWYQQTPGQGLQFLFEYFSETQRNKGNFPGRFSGRQFSNSRSEMNVSTLELGDSALYLCASSRTSGTQTYEQYFGPGTRLTVT.

This sequence joins TRBV7-3 and TRBJ1-2, with D possibly matching TRBD1 (6 bases). V lost 5 bases and J lost 7, with 20 bases in between. This CDR3 comprises 15 residues. The germline V gene has CDR1 SGHTA and CDR2 FQGTGA. In DNA, the CDR3 is TGTGCCAGCAGCCCTACCCCATTGGGGGCTGTTGGCTACACCTTC. It translates to CASSPTPLGAVGYTF.

This clone was counted once. The sample contains more than one DNA sequence encoding this CDR3. CDR3 residues: CASSQQGQPQHF. The CDR3 coding sequence is TGTGCCAGCAGCCAACAGGGTCAGCCCCAGCATTTT. The chain combines TRBV3-1 (or the pseudogene TRBV3-2) with TRBJ1-5, with D perhaps TRBD1 (5 bases). The germline V gene has CDR1 LGHDT and CDR2 YNNKEL (reference sequence). The V end lost 2 bases, the J end lost 6 bases, and 5 bases lay between the germline ends. The CDR3 totals 12 residues.

This sequence joins TRBV24-1 and TRBJ1-2; D is undetermined. Trimming shortened V by 2 bases and J by 7 bases, and 10 bases separated the two germline ends. The CDR3 runs to 13 residues. CDR1 and CDR2 (germline): KGHDR, SFDVKD. CDR3 in DNA: TGTGCCACCAGTGATTATAGTCTCTCTGGCTACACCTTC. It encodes CATSDYSLSGYTF.

V usage is TRBV7-2 and J usage is TRBJ2-1, with 16 bases matching TRBD2. Germline V gives CDR1 SGHTA, CDR2 FQGNSA. The CDR3 runs to 18 residues. Trimming took 5 bases from V and 6 from J; bases not matched to a gene: 10. The chain's CDR3 is CASSPPGLAGGPVNEQFF. The CDR3 bases are TGTGCCAGCAGCCCCCCGGGACTAGCGGGAGGGCCGGTCAATGAGCAGTTCTTC.

The rearrangement joins TRBV28 to TRBJ1-6; tentatively, D is TRBD1 (6 bases). CDR1 is MDHEN, CDR2 SYDVKM, per germline. This CDR3 comprises 14 residues. V shed 1 base and J shed 7 bases, with 8 bases lying between them. CDR3 sequence reads: CASSLFQGNSPLHF. The CDR3 DNA reads TGTGCCAGCAGTTTATTTCAGGGGAATTCACCCCTCCACTTT.

The V and J genes are TRBV13 and TRBJ2-2; D gene uncertain. Germline V gene sequence: CDR1 PRHDT, CDR2 FYEKMQ (reference sequence). The CDR3 covers 13 residues. Trimming shortened V by 5 bases and J by 7 bases, and 11 bases separated the two germline ends. The CDR3 nucleotides read TGTGCCAGCAGCCCGTGGGCATTCGGGGAGCTGTTTTTT. Amino acid sequence: CASSPWAFGELFF.

Only a few counts were recorded for this clone. V is TRBV7-2 and J is TRBJ1-3; 7 nucleotides match TRBD1. This CDR3 has 14 residues. Trimming at V came to 4 bases and at J to 6 bases, leaving 6 bases not matched to a gene. Germline lookup yields CDR1 SGHTA and CDR2 FQGNSA. CDR3 DNA: TGTGCCAGCAGCTCTCGGACAGGCCAAAACACCATATATTTT. It codes for CASSSRTGQNTIYF. The entire variable domain, with the rest obtained from reference TRBV7-2 and TRBJ1-3, is as follows: GAGVSQSPSNKVTEKGKDVELRCDPISGHTALYWYRQSLGQGLEFLIYFQGNSAPDKSGLPSDRFSAERTGGSVSTLTIQRTQQEDSAVYLCASSSRTGQNTIYFGEGSWLTVV.

The genes are TRBV15 and TRBJ1-5; D is possibly TRBD1 (6 bases). CDR3 length equals 18 residues. V shed 0 bases and J shed 0 bases, with 15 bases lying between them. CDR1 is LNHNV and CDR2 is YYDKDF in the germline V gene (reference sequence). This chain's CDR3 is CATSRDLGGTDSNQPQHF. CDR3 bases: TGTGCCACCAGCAGAGACCTAGGGGGTACAGATAGCAATCAGCCCCAGCATTTT.

This clone was detected only once. The CDR3 reads CASSQVPPTGVIGRTYNSPLHF. The CDR3 nucleotides are TGCGCCAGCAGCCAAGTCCCACCGACAGGGGTAATTGGTCGCACCTATAATTCACCCCTCCACTTT. The chain carries TRBV4-1 and TRBJ1-6, with 8 bases lining up with TRBD1. CDR3 size: 22 residues. With V trimmed by 1 base and J by 2 bases, 19 bases remained unmatched. Germline-derived CDR1 and CDR2 are MGHRA and YSYEKL.

To note about this clone: Additional DNA sequences in this sample encode the identical CDR3. The chain recombines TRBV28 with TRBJ1-2; D ambiguous. The ends were cut back, 5 bases at V and 4 bases at J, with 8 bases in the middle. The CDR3 sequence is 12 residues long. CDR1 and CDR2 (germline): MDHEN, SYDVKM. Here the CDR3 DNA reads TGTGCCAGCAGTCTGAGACTCTATGGCTACACCTTC. Protein: CASSLRLYGYTF.

The chain couples TRBV6-5 to TRBJ2-2; 11 bases align to TRBD1. Germline values: CDR1 MNHEY, CDR2 SVGAGI. After removal of 7 bases from V and 7 bases from J, the junction contained 8 bases not matched to a gene. The CDR3 is made up of 15 amino acids. DNA for the CDR3: TGTGCCAGCAAGGGGACAGGGGGTAATGTCGGGGAGCTGTTTTTT. Translation gives CASKGTGGNVGELFF.

This clone was seen a single time. Here the CDR3 DNA reads TGTGCCAGCAGCTCCACGGGTAGCGGGATCGAGCAGTACTTC. Amino acids: CASSSTGSGIEQYF. This rearrangement joins TRBV7-2 to TRBJ2-7; 8 bases match TRBD2. V was pared by 4 bases and J by 6 bases, with 8 bases of the junction left unmatched. The germline V gene has CDR1 SGHTA and CDR2 FQGNSA. There are 14 residues in the CDR3.

The chain uses TRBV5-1 and TRBJ1-3; no clear D. The ends were cut back, 4 bases at V and 5 bases at J, with 19 bases in the middle. The CDR3 length is 16 residues. The germline V gene has CDR1 SGHRS and CDR2 YFSETQ. CDR3: CASSSLTGWSRNTIYF. The CDR3 region has the DNA TGCGCCAGCAGCAGCCTAACGGGGTGGTCCAGAAACACCATATATTTT.

The CDR3 nucleotides read TGTGCCAGCAGCATCCTGGGACTAGCGAGCGAGCAGTACTTC. It specifies CASSILGLASEQYF. V is TRBV11-2 and J is TRBJ2-7; 10 nucleotides match TRBD2. J lost 6 bases, V lost 5 bases, and 7 bases had no gene match. The CDR3 loop spans 14 amino acids. Per germline, CDR1 SGHAT and CDR2 FQNNGV.

The V and J genes are TRBV6-5 and TRBJ1-1; D call uncertain. The CDR3 consists of 13 residues. With 6 bases removed from V and 4 bases from J, the gap between germline ends came to 12 bases. The germline gives CDR1 MNHEY, CDR2 SVGAGI. As DNA, the CDR3 is TGTGCCAGCAGCTTAGACGGCGGCACTGAAGCTTTCTTT. As protein: CASSLDGGTEAFF.

The chain employs TRBV5-1 and TRBJ2-2, with 7 bases identical to TRBD2. Germline V CDR1 and CDR2: SGHRS, YFSETQ. Trimming removed 5 bases from V and 3 bases from J; junction bases left unmatched: 10. The CDR3 is 16 amino acids. The CDR3 is CASSPPGLKYTGELFF. The DNA for the CDR3 is TGCGCCAGCAGTCCGCCGGGACTAAAGTACACCGGGGAGCTGTTTTTT.

The chain couples TRBV28 to TRBJ1-2; 7 bases match TRBD1. The CDR3 totals 14 residues. Germline V lookup: CDR1 MDHEN, CDR2 SYDVKM. Trimming cost V 5 bases and J 4 bases; bases outside gene matches: 7. The CDR3 here is CASSRQGIGYGYTF. The CDR3 nucleotides are TGTGCCAGCAGTCGACAGGGAATTGGCTATGGCTACACCTTC.

The chain carries TRBV30 and TRBJ1-2, with TRBD1 as a possible D gene (6 bases). Germline values: CDR1 GTSNPN, CDR2 SVGIG (reference sequence). V lost 3 bases and J lost 8, with 16 bases in between. This CDR3 contains 13 residues. Written as DNA, the CDR3 is TGTGCCTGGAGGCCCCAGGGGCTAGGGGGCTACACCTTC. It codes for CAWRPQGLGGYTF.

The chain joins TRBV7-3 to TRBJ2-2; perhaps TRBD2 as D (5 bases). The CDR3 covers 15 residues. V gave up 4 bases and J gave up 5 bases, with 14 bases separating them. The germline V gene encodes CDR1 SGHTA and CDR2 FQGTGA. The CDR3 spells CASSSTRDRTGELFF. CDR3 nucleotide sequence: TGTGCCAGCAGCTCCACTAGGGATCGGACCGGGGAGCTGTTTTTT.

V is TRBV3-1 (or the pseudogene TRBV3-2) and J is TRBJ2-3; D is perhaps TRBD2 (5 bases). There are 15 residues in the CDR3. V was clipped by 4 bases and J by 5 bases, with 16 bases between them. CDR1 and CDR2 from the germline V gene are LGHDT and YNNKEL (reference sequence). CDR3 nucleotide sequence: TGTGCCAGCAGCCGCGACTATATCCTTCAAGATACGCAGTATTTT. This gives the protein CASSRDYILQDTQYF.

This sequence joins TRBV4-1 and TRBJ2-7, with TRBD1 identical over 8 bases. After removal of 3 bases from V and 4 bases from J, the junction contained 8 bases not matched to a gene. CDR3 size: 15 residues. Germline CDR1 and CDR2: MGHRA and YSYEKL. DNA for the CDR3: TGCGCCAGCAGCCACCCAGCCCGGACAGGGTACGAGCAGTACTTC. This sequence encodes CASSHPARTGYEQYF.

The CDR3 region is CASSQTSGTEQGQFF. Written as DNA, the CDR3 is TGTGCCAGCAGCCAGACTAGCGGGACAGAGCAGGGGCAGTTCTTC. This chain uses TRBV5-5 with TRBJ2-1; 11 nucleotides agree with TRBD2. The V segment lost 4 bases and the J segment 12 bases; nucleotides outside the gene matches: 12. This CDR3 contains 15 residues. The V gene's germline CDR1 is SGHKS and CDR2 YYEKEE (reference sequence).

The gene calls are TRBV4-2 and TRBJ1-5; 9 bases align to TRBD1. Germline V gene lookup returns CDR1 LGHNA and CDR2 YNFKEQ. CDR3 length: 15 residues. J was trimmed by 6 bases and V by 3 bases; bases with no gene match: 6. The CDR3 sequence is CASSQTGTGTQPQHF. CDR3 sequence (DNA): TGTGCCAGCAGCCAGACCGGGACAGGGACTCAGCCCCAGCATTTT.

V is TRBV11-2 and J is TRBJ2-1; 9 positions match TRBD2. With 1 base clipped from V and 8 bases from J, the junction kept 6 bases outside the gene matches. The CDR3 is made up of 15 amino acids. Germline CDR1 SGHAT, CDR2 FQNNGV. The CDR3 DNA sequence: TGTGCCAGCAGCTTAGGGGCTAGCGGGGTCGATGAGCAGTTCTTC. Its protein product is CASSLGASGVDEQFF.

This clone was seen once. The chain employs TRBV2 and TRBJ2-2; a weak D match, TRBD1 (7 bases). Germline V gene lookup returns CDR1 SNHLY and CDR2 FYNNEI. The CDR3 loop spans 14 amino acids. Trimming took 5 bases from V and 7 from J, leaving 14 bases between them. The CDR3 DNA reads TGTGCCAGCAGTTTACAGGGGCGGGGCGGGGAGCTGTTTTTT. Its protein is CASSLQGRGGELFF.

The V gene is TRBV19, the J gene TRBJ1-3, with D perhaps TRBD1 (5 bases). The germline V gene has CDR1 LNHDA and CDR2 SQIVND (reference sequence). The V end was cut by 10 bases, the J end by 0 bases, with 22 bases between. This CDR3 is built from 17 residues. CDR3 nucleotides: TGTGCCACCTCCTGGGGCGGATCAGCAAGCTCTGGAAACACCATATATTTT. Protein sequence: CATSWGGSASSGNTIYF.